One TCR beta chain is described in this entry. Its cognate antigen is unknown. The sample belongs to a study of regulatory T cells in long-lasting Graves disease. General study results and limits: Peripheral blood alone, not thyroid tissue, underwent study.

Trimming pared 6 bases from V and 2 bases from J, leaving 14 bases between. CDR3 length: 15 amino acids. With iRepertoire HTBI primers and Arm-PCR of CDR3 regions, TCR beta libraries were built. TCRdb passed the multiplex PCR reads through MiXCR, listing each CDR3 protein once. The sample includes hundreds of thousands of distinct CDR3 sequences, 16% seen only once; the top ten take more than 15%. Time point denoted: newly diagnosed GD, antithyroid drugs for less than 3 months. There was RNA extracted from PBMCs, and the TCR library was made from it. The diagnosis of Graves' disease used American Thyroid Association guidelines. All patients originated from an endocrinology department located in Xi'an, China. In addition, the sample was reused for a study of T cells in Graves' hyperthyroidism and ophthalmopathy. That paper adds: Any patient presenting with uncontrolled infection, other autoimmune disease, pregnancy or lactation was left out.

The chain employs TRBV12-3 or TRBV12-4 and TRBJ1-3; D is uncertain. The sample was peripheral blood mononuclear cells (PBMCs), taken at new diagnosis, from a patient treated with antithyroid drugs. The origin of this receptor is a woman aged 25 to 39 with Graves disease. The CDR3 reads CASSFVTDPGNTIYF. DNA for the CDR3: TGTGCCAGCAGCTTCGTAACAGATCCTGGAAACACCATATATTTT.